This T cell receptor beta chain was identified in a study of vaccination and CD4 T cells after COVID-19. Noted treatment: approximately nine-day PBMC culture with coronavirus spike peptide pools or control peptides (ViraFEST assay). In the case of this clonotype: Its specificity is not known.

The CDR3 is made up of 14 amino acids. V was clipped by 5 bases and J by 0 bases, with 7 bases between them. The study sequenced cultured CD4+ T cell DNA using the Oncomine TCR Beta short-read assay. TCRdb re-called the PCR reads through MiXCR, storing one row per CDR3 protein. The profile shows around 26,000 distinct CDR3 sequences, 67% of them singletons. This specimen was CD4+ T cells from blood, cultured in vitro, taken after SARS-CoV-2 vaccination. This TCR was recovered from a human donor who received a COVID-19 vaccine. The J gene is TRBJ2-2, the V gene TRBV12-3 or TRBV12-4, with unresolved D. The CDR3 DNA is TGTGCCAGCAGTCCGCCGTCGAACACCGGGGAGCTGTTTTTT. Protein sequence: CASSPPSNTGELFF.